This T cell receptor beta chain originates from a study of shared clonotypes between healthy human individuals (TCRdb year 2020). Looking at the study overall: A couple of women and a few men aged 18 to 49 years were included in the cohort. For each donor, CD4 naive and CD4 memory were each given three plates, CD8 naive was given two plates, and CD8 memory was given one plate. The study deeply sequenced blood TCR repertoires of several healthy adults to estimate repertoire size and the extent of clonotype sharing between individuals. Libraries were prepared and TCR repertoires were sequenced by different laboratories using diverse techniques, in order to increase sequencing depth and limit assay-specific biases. Leukapheresis yielded between about 0.85 and 9 billion PBMCs per donor. Study-wide findings and limitations: When a handful of donors were compared, the shared fraction of clonotypes was 5% to 6.5% for naive CD4, more than 3% for naive CD8, 2.3% for memory CD4, and under 0.5% for memory CD8. Clonotypes shared by all four sorted-subset donors showed higher generation probabilities than non-shared clonotypes. Incomplete sequencing was indicated by rarefaction of sorted-subset datasets, despite the large sequencing depth. Because the study included a small number of donors, the genetic and exposure-history diversity represented was limited. Pairwise subsampling indicated that sequencing depth was expected to affect the degree of clonotype sharing among donors. Sampling was restricted to blood, and TCR repertoires in tissue are likely to differ from TCR repertoires in blood. Naive subsets generally had larger estimated clonotype richness than memory subsets did.

The donors were healthy, HIV-negative adults with no recently reported acute infections or vaccinations. All donors were Caucasian adults living in Nashville, Tennessee, USA. CD4+ T cells were enriched by magnetic negative selection; naive cells were then positively selected on CD45RA, and the negative fraction formed the memory subset. Blood was obtained by leukapheresis, after which PBMCs were separated by Ficoll-Histopaque density gradient centrifugation and cryopreserved in liquid nitrogen vapor phase. Analytical flow cytometry was used to check the purity and quantity of every magnetically sorted T cell population. Each sorted fraction had its genomic DNA isolated and then quantified by UV absorbance on a Nanodrop 2000c. From the germline V gene, CDR1 is SGHVS and CDR2 is FQNEAQ. V is shortened by 1 base, J by 4 bases, and the region joining them spans 5 bases. From cysteine to phenylalanine, the CDR3 is 12 amino acids long. Only the CDR3 DNA is retained, 36 bases long and in frame from the first base.

As for this clone: Its antigen is still unknown. Per-base quality was not reported, and no clone a single base away is much larger than it. Other DNA variants within this sample encode the same CDR3.

Using the deep immunoSEQ assay, multiplex PCR amplified TCR CDR3 regions from genomic DNA. Genomic DNA extracted from each cell subset was distributed evenly over all wells of several immunoSEQ 96-well plates, and each plate served as one replicate. For sorted subsets, roughly 200 ng of genomic DNA, equivalent to 25,000 to 35,000 T cell genomes, went into each replicate PCR. Purified libraries were measured with a Qubit 3.0 fluorometer, size-checked on a Bioanalyzer 2100, and measured again with the KAPA Library Quantification kit. A separate single-read 150-cycle Illumina NextSeq 550 flow cell was used to sequence each immunoSEQ 96-well plate. The authors processed their data as follows. Because the immunoSEQ output held only junctional sequences and lacked quality scores, the filtering could not match the filtering applied to full-length reads. To assign V/J genes and CDR3, sequences were annotated against IMGT germline references using PyIR, a Python wrapper for IgBLAST v1.9. Reads were filtered out if the reads had weak V/J assignments (E-value above 1e-6), no CDR3, stop codons, out-of-frame junctions, or ambiguous translated residues. V3J clonotypes were defined by identical inferred V gene, J gene, and CDR3 amino acid sequence. Percentage overlap between repertoires was computed as shared unique clonotypes divided by the size of the smaller repertoire. Three approaches were used to assess repertoire richness: RTK rarefaction, the Chao1 estimator, and Recon v2.1 estimates of unobserved clonotypes. Generation probabilities for all TCRbeta clonotypes obtained by the gDNA method from a few donors were computed using OLGA. TCRdb provides this immuneACCESS table in a form limited to in-frame rearrangements. Some clones are lacking; in checked studies, under half of them reflect an unresolved V gene, and why the rest are absent is not known. The V and J calls and clone size were taken over from that table, and D and trimming were inferred from the DNA. This sample lists about 2.4 million clones; 85% to 95% were detected once. The top ten clones comprise around 0.14% of the sample.

The TCR comes from a man aged 18 to 35 in good health. Sample: naive CD4+ T cells sorted from blood. Read against the paper, the sample's cell subset or site label means: CD45RA+ positively selected. Here the chain combines TRBV7-8 and TRBJ2-7; too little of a D gene remains to name it. The CDR3 here reads CASSLGVYEQYF. The DNA reads as follows: TGTGCCAGCAGCTTAGGAGTTTACGAGCAGTACTTC.